The rows below give T cell receptor beta chains drawn from one sample of a study of cytomegalovirus exposure and HLA in healthy donors. Assay: immunoSEQ multiplex PCR; the TCRdb copy retains only in-frame clones and omits some. The sample consists of about 93,000 clones, roughly 79% of them appearing once. The sequenced sample was PBMCs. The receptor set was obtained from a man aged 25 to 40 in good health and CMV-seronegative. Each CDR3 is given with its conserved first and last residue. Each record gives: CDR3 DNA, CDR3 protein, D gene, J gene, clone size, V gene. D genes are given only for firm matches. Where a row states a size, it is once, few, many or the class of an expanded clone; other rows omit it.

TGTGCCAGCAGCTTTAAAGGGGCAGTCACTGAAGCTTTCTTT,CASSFKGAVTEAFF,.,TRBJ1-1,.,TRBV7-2
TGCGCCAGCAGCCAAGGGGGAGTACCAGATACGCAGTATTTT,CASSQGGVPDTQYF,.,TRBJ2-3,.,TRBV5-1
TGTGCCAGCTCCCCCGGACAGGGCCACCAAGCTTTCTTT,CASSPGQGHQAFF,TRBD1,TRBJ1-1,.,TRBV18
TGTGCCAGCAGCGTAGGAGAAGAGACCCAGTACTTC,CASSVGEETQYF,.,TRBJ2-5,.,TRBV9
TGTGCCAGTAGTATAAAGGTCAGGGGTTATGGCTACACCTTC,CASSIKVRGYGYTF,.,TRBJ1-2,.,TRBV19
TGTGCCAGCAGCTTGGCGCGGGGGGCAAATGAAAAACTGTTTTTT,CASSLARGANEKLFF,.,TRBJ1-4,few,TRBV5-6
TGTGCCAGCAGTGAATACGGGACAGGATTGAACACTGAAGCTTTCTTT,CASSEYGTGLNTEAFF,TRBD1,TRBJ1-1,.,TRBV25-1
TGTGCCAGCAGTTTATACAGGGAAGTCTCTGAAGCTTTCTTT,CASSLYREVSEAFF,.,TRBJ1-1,.,TRBV28
TGCGCCAGCAGAACAGGGGACTATGGCTACACCTTC,CASRTGDYGYTF,TRBD1,TRBJ1-2,.,TRBV5-1
TGTGCCAGCAGAGTTAGCGGGGGGGCGGCTGAGACCCAGTACTTC,CASRVSGGAAETQYF,TRBD2,TRBJ2-5,once,TRBV2
TGTGCCAGCAGTCCCCATGAGGGGGCTCACACTGAAGCTTTCTTT,CASSPHEGAHTEAFF,TRBD1,TRBJ1-1,.,TRBV7-9
TGTGCCAGCAGCCCGAGCGGGAGGTCGAATGAGCAGTTCTTC,CASSPSGRSNEQFF,TRBD2,TRBJ2-1,.,TRBV7-8
TGCGCCAGCAGCTTGGATGAGCTCAGGGGAGAGCAGTTCTTC,CASSLDELRGEQFF,.,TRBJ2-1,.,TRBV5-1
TGTGCCAGCAGCTTAGAGGGGTGGGCGGGAGGAAGGGAGACCCAGTACTTC,CASSLEGWAGGRETQYF,TRBD2,TRBJ2-5,.,TRBV7-2
TGTGCCATCAGTGAGAGAGGACAGGGGGGCCTGTTTGATTCCTATAATTCACCCCTCCACTTT,CAISERGQGGLFDSYNSPLHF,TRBD1,TRBJ1-6,.,TRBV10-3
TGTGCCAGCAGATCCCCAGTCAGGGGGCCGCATGGCTACACCTTC,CASRSPVRGPHGYTF,TRBD1,TRBJ1-2,.,TRBV27
TGTGCCAGCAGACGCAGACAGGACTCTGAAGCTTTCTTT,CASRRRQDSEAFF,.,TRBJ1-1,few,TRBV6-6
TGTGCCAGCAGCTGGACAGGGTCCGGCCATGAAGGCTATGGCTACACCTTC,CASSWTGSGHEGYGYTF,TRBD1,TRBJ1-2,.,TRBV27
TGTGCCAGCAGCGAAGGGACAGCCAACACTGAAGCTTTCTTT,CASSEGTANTEAFF,TRBD1,TRBJ1-1,.,TRBV7-2
TGTGCCAGCAGCCAGGCAATGGGGGGGGAGCAGTTCTTC,CASSQAMGGEQFF,TRBD2,TRBJ2-1,.,TRBV4-2
TGTGCCATCAGCCATAATTCCCCTGGACTGAACCCGAACACCGGGGAGCTGTTTTTT,CAISHNSPGLNPNTGELFF,.,TRBJ2-2,.,TRBV10-3
TGTGCCAGTAATCGAGTAGCGGGAGGGCCCAATGAGCAGTTCTTC,CASNRVAGGPNEQFF,TRBD2,TRBJ2-1,.,TRBV19
TGTGCCAGCGTCAGGGGGGAAAAACTGTTTTTT,CASVRGEKLFF,TRBD1,TRBJ1-4,.,TRBV25-1
TGTGCCAGCAGCTTGACAGGGGCTGGGGCCAACGTCCTGACTTTC,CASSLTGAGANVLTF,TRBD1,TRBJ2-6,.,TRBV5-6
TGTGCCAGCAGCTTGGACAGCGCTGCTATTAGCAATCAGCCCCAGCATTTT,CASSLDSAAISNQPQHF,.,TRBJ1-5,.,TRBV7-9
TGTGCCAGCAGGGACACCACCCGGTACCAAGAGACCCAGTACTTC,CASRDTTRYQETQYF,.,TRBJ2-5,.,TRBV2
TGTGCCAGCAGCTTAGACTTCCATTACTATGGCTACACCTTC,CASSLDFHYYGYTF,.,TRBJ1-2,.,TRBV7-2
TGCAGCGGGTCCCGAGGGCTGGGTTCACCCCTCCACTTT,CSGSRGLGSPLHF,.,TRBJ1-6,.,TRBV29-1
TGTGCCAGCTCGGGCGGGAGACAGGCGGATTCACCCCTCCACTTT,CASSGGRQADSPLHF,.,TRBJ1-6,few,TRBV18
TGTGCCAGCAGTTACTCGGCAGCGGATGGCTACACCTTC,CASSYSAADGYTF,.,TRBJ1-2,medium-sized,TRBV6-6
TGTGCCAGCAGTGACTCGACTAGCGCGGACTATGGCTACACCTTC,CASSDSTSADYGYTF,.,TRBJ1-2,.,TRBV6-4
TGTGCCAGCAGTGAAAACCTCTTTCGGGGGGGCCATCAGCCCCAGCATTTT,CASSENLFRGGHQPQHF,.,TRBJ1-5,.,TRBV6-1
TGTGCCAGCAGGCAACAAGGGCAGGGGTTTTATGGCTACACCTTC,CASRQQGQGFYGYTF,.,TRBJ1-2,.,TRBV6-5
TGCGCCAGCAGCTTTGGACAGGGGGGTCAGGAGACCCAGTACTTC,CASSFGQGGQETQYF,TRBD1,TRBJ2-5,.,TRBV5-1
TGTGCCAGCAGCGAGGGGACTAGCGGGGGGAGTGAGCAGTTCTTC,CASSEGTSGGSEQFF,TRBD2,TRBJ2-1,.,TRBV9
TGTGCCAGCAGATTAGGGACACAAGAGACCCAGTACTTC,CASRLGTQETQYF,.,TRBJ2-5,.,TRBV7-9
TGTGCCAGCAGTTCCGCAGGCTCCGGAGAAAAACTGTTTTTT,CASSSAGSGEKLFF,.,TRBJ1-4,.,TRBV6-1
TGTGCCAGCAGACCAGGGACTAAATGGGAGCAGTACTTC,CASRPGTKWEQYF,TRBD2,TRBJ2-5,.,TRBV6-5
TGTGCCACCCGCACCGGGACTTTTAACACCGGGGAGCTGTTTTTT,CATRTGTFNTGELFF,.,TRBJ2-2,.,TRBV2
TGTGCCAGCAGCGGGGGGGAGTACTATGGCTACACCTTC,CASSGGEYYGYTF,.,TRBJ1-2,.,TRBV7-9
TGTGCCAGCAGCCTCCGAGTGGGGGGACTAGGGACAGATACGCAGTATTTT,CASSLRVGGLGTDTQYF,TRBD2,TRBJ2-3,.,TRBV11-1
TGTGCCAGCAGCAGTAGCGGGAGAGTGACAGATACGCAGTATTTT,CASSSSGRVTDTQYF,TRBD2,TRBJ2-3,.,TRBV9
TGTGCCAGCTCACCATCAGGGTCCAAAAACATTCAGTACTTC,CASSPSGSKNIQYF,.,TRBJ2-4,.,TRBV18
TGCGCCAGCAGGACCGGGACAGGGAACACTGAAGCTTTCTTT,CASRTGTGNTEAFF,TRBD1,TRBJ1-1,.,TRBV10-1
TGTGCCAGCAGCGGCCGGGACACCCCCTACGAGCAGTACTTC,CASSGRDTPYEQYF,.,TRBJ2-7,few,TRBV9
TGTGCCAGCAGCAACGGAGACACCCACAGGGACACAGATACGCAGTATTTT,CASSNGDTHRDTDTQYF,.,TRBJ2-3,.,TRBV21-1